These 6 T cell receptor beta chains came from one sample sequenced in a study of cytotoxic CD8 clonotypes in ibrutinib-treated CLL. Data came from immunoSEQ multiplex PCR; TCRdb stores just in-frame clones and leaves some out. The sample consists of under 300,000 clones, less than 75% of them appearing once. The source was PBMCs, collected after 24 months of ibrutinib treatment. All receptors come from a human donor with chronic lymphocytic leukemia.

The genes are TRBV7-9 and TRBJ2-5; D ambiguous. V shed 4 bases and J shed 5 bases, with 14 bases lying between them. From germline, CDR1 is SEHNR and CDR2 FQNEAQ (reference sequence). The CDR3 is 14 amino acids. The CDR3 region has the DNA TGTGCCAGCAGCTCACTGGGCCCTTCGGAGACCCAGTACTTC. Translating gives CASSSLGPSETQYF.

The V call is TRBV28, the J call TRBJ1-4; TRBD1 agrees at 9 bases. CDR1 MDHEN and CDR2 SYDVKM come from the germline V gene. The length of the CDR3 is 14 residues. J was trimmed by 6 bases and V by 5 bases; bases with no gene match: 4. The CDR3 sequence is CASSIRDRDEKLFF. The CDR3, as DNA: TGTGCCAGCAGTATCCGGGACAGGGATGAAAAACTGTTTTTT.

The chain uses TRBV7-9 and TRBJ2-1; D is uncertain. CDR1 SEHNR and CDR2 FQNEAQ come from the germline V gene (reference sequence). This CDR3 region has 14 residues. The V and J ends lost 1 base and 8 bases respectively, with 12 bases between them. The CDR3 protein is CASSLVGPQHEQFF. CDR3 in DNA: TGTGCCAGCAGCTTAGTAGGCCCGCAACATGAGCAGTTCTTC. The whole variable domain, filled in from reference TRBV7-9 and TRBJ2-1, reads DTGVSQNPRHKITKRGQNVTFRCDPISEHNRLYWYRQTLGQGPEFLTYFQNEAQLEKSRLLSDRFSAERPKGSFSTLEIQRTEQGDSAMYLCASSLVGPQHEQFFGPGTRLTVL.

Here the CDR3 DNA reads TGCAGCGTTGCAGGGTCTAACTATGGCTACACCTTC. It encodes CSVAGSNYGYTF. V and J are TRBV29-1 and TRBJ1-2; TRBD1 is a possible D gene (5 bases). The V gene lost 4 bases and the J gene lost 0 bases, with 6 bases spanning the gap. In germline, CDR1 is SQVTM, CDR2 ANQGSEA. This CDR3 has 12 residues.

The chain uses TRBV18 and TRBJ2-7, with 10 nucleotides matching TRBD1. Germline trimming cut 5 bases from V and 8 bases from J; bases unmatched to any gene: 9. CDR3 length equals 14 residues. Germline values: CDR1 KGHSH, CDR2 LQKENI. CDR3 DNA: TGTGCCAGCTCATCAACCGGGACAGGGGACAAGCAGTACTTC. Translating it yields CASSSTGTGDKQYF. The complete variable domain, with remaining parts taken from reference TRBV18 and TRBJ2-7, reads NAGVMQNPRHLVRRRGQEARLRCSPMKGHSHVYWYRQLPEEGLKFMVYLQKENIIDESGMPKERFSAEFPKEGPSILRIQQVVRGDSAAYFCASSSTGTGDKQYFGPGTRLTVT.

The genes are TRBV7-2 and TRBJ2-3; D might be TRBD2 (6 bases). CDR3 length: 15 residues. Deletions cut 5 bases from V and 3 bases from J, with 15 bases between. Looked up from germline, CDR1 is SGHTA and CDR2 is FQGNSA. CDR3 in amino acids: CASSRDGRTTDTQYF. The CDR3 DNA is TGTGCCAGCAGCCGGGACGGGAGAACAACAGATACGCAGTATTTT.